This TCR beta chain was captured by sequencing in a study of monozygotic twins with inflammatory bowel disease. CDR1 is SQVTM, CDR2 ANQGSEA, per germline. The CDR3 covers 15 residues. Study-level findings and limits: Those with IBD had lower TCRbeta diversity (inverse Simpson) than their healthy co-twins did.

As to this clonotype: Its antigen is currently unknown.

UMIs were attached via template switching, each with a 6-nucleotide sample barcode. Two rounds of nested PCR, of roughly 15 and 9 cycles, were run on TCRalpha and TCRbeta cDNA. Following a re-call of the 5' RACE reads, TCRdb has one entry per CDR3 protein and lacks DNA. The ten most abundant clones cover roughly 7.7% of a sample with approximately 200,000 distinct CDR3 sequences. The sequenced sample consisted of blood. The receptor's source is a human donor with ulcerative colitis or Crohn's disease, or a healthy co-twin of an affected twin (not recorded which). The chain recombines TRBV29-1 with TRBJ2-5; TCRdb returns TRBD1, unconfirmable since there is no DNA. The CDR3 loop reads CSVEDLAGARETQYF.